Each of the 10 T cell receptor beta chains below was sequenced from the same sample in a study of vaccination effects on CD4 cells after COVID-19. Antigen-specific CD4+ T cell clonotypes were called by their expansion after viral peptide-pool culture in ViraFEST. Scientists isolated CD4+ T cells after an approximately 10-day culture period ended. Prior SARS-CoV-2 infection was absent in the vaccine recipients, as shown by negative nucleocapsid antibodies. The repertoire was sequenced with immunoSEQ multiplex PCR; TCRdb's copy has only in-frame clones and lacks some. Of just under 75,000 clones listed, about four fifths were seen once; the top ten hold just under 3%. These TCRs are of unknown antigen specificity. Sequenced here: CD4+ T cells from PBMCs cultured with HCoV-NL63 spike peptides, sampled before COVID-19 vaccination. The receptor set was obtained from a human donor who received a COVID-19 vaccine.

The chain carries TRBV5-6 and TRBJ2-4, with 10 bases identical to TRBD1. V gave up 4 bases and J gave up 7 bases; unmatched junction bases: 8. Germline V gene lookup returns CDR1 SGHDT and CDR2 YYEEEE. The CDR3 extends over 15 amino acids. The CDR3 nucleotides read TGTGCCAGCAGCCCCACACCGGGACAGGGGAACATTCAGTACTTC. Amino acids: CASSPTPGQGNIQYF.

The gene calls are TRBV7-2 and TRBJ1-1, with a weak D call TRBD1 (6 bases). The V gene's germline CDR1 is SGHTA and CDR2 FQGNSA. The CDR3 runs 14 residues. Trimming pared 7 bases from V and 8 bases from J, leaving 20 bases between. For the CDR3, the DNA is TGTGCCAGCACCGGGGGGAGGACAGCGAGGGAAGCTTTCTTT. Its protein is CASTGGRTAREAFF. The full variable domain, in which reference TRBV7-2 and TRBJ1-1 provide the parts outside the CDR3, is GAGVSQSPSNKVTEKGKDVELRCDPISGHTALYWYRQSLGQGLEFLIYFQGNSAPDKSGLPSDRFSAERTGGSVSTLTIQRTQQEDSAVYLCASTGGRTAREAFFGQGTRLTVV.

V gene TRBV4-2 combines with J gene TRBJ2-5, with 8 bases fitting TRBD2. CDR3 length equals 16 residues. In germline, CDR1 is LGHNA, CDR2 YNFKEQ. The V and J ends lost 0 bases and 3 bases, in that order; junction bases with no gene match: 6. CDR3 coding DNA: TGTGCCAGCAGCCAAGATTCCCATAGCGGGGAAGAGACCCAGTACTTC. Its translation is CASSQDSHSGEETQYF.

The DNA of the CDR3 is TGTGCCAGCAGTTACCCGGGGGCTGAGACCCAGTACTTC. Its protein product is CASSYPGAETQYF. The V and J genes are TRBV6-5 and TRBJ2-5, with D tentatively TRBD1 or TRBD2 (6 bases each). Germline loops: CDR1 MNHEY, CDR2 SVGAGI. The CDR3 sequence is 13 residues long. V was pared by 2 bases and J by 5 bases, with 9 bases between.

This clone was observed a few times. The V call is TRBV18, the J call TRBJ1-5, with D unresolved. CDR1 is KGHSH and CDR2 is LQKENI in the germline V gene. V was clipped by 3 bases and J by 5 bases, with 14 bases between them. The CDR3 sequence is 15 residues long. CDR3 amino acids: CASSPPGDVYQPQHF. The CDR3 bases are TGTGCCAGCTCACCGCCCGGGGATGTCTATCAGCCCCAGCATTTT. Together with reference TRBV18 and TRBJ1-5, the CDR3 gives the full variable domain: NAGVMQNPRHLVRRRGQEARLRCSPMKGHSHVYWYRQLPEEGLKFMVYLQKENIIDESGMPKERFSAEFPKEGPSILRIQQVVRGDSAAYFCASSPPGDVYQPQHFGDGTRLSIL.

The chain links TRBV5-8 to TRBJ2-2; D gene unclear. This CDR3 is 14 amino acids long. V was shortened by 9 bases and J by 1 base, with 13 bases between the two germline ends. Germline CDR1 SGHTS, CDR2 YDEGEE. The CDR3 DNA is TGTGCCACCTTAAGGAAGCGGAACACCGGGGAGCTGTTTTTT. This gives the protein CATLRKRNTGELFF.

V and J are TRBV6-5 and TRBJ2-4; D perhaps matches TRBD2 (5 bases). This CDR3 region has 15 residues. Germline CDR1 reads MNHEY; CDR2 reads SVGAGI. V lost 8 bases to trimming and J lost 0 bases, with 14 bases between them. CDR3 in amino acids: CASRTERLAKNIQYF. CDR3 coding DNA: TGTGCCAGCCGCACGGAGCGGCTAGCCAAAAACATTCAGTACTTC.

The V call is TRBV5-1, the J call TRBJ2-5; D not certain. The germline CDR1 and CDR2 sequences are SGHRS and YFSETQ. With 0 bases removed from V and 1 base from J, the gap between germline ends came to 7 bases. The CDR3 is made up of 14 amino acids. The CDR3 sequence is CASSLAQTQETQYF. In nucleotides, the CDR3 is TGCGCCAGCAGCTTGGCGCAGACCCAAGAGACCCAGTACTTC. The variable domain in full, completed from reference TRBV5-1 and TRBJ2-5, reads KAGVTQTPRYLIKTRGQQVTLSCSPISGHRSVSWYQQTPGQGLQFLFEYFSETQRNKGNFPGRFSGRQFSNSRSEMNVSTLELGDSALYLCASSLAQTQETQYFGPGTRLLVL.

This rearrangement joins TRBV10-3 to TRBJ2-5; 7 nucleotides agree with TRBD1. This CDR3 spans 16 amino acids. Germline CDR1 and CDR2: ENHRY and SYGVKD. The V and J ends lost 4 bases and 5 bases, in that order; junction bases with no gene match: 13. CDR3 amino acids: CAISAGIGQAKETQYF. The CDR3 DNA reads TGTGCCATCAGTGCTGGGATAGGACAGGCAAAGGAGACCCAGTACTTC.

By its share, this clone is medium-sized (0.01 to 0.1%). The CDR3 reads CASSLSGGSTGELFF. The CDR3 DNA is TGTGCCAGCAGCTTAAGCGGGGGGAGCACCGGGGAGCTGTTTTTT. The V and J genes are TRBV7-3 and TRBJ2-2, with TRBD2 matching over 8 bases. Germline CDR1 SGHTA, CDR2 FQGTGA. Trimming took 1 base from V and 4 from J; bases not matched to a gene: 2. The CDR3 has 15 residues. Supplemented by reference TRBV7-3 and TRBJ2-2, the full variable domain reads GAGVSQTPSNKVTEKGKYVELRCDPISGHTALYWYRQSLGQGPEFLIYFQGTGAADDSGLPNDRFFAVRPEGSVSTLKIQRTERGDSAVYLCASSLSGGSTGELFFGEGSRLTVL.